This TCR beta chain was captured by sequencing in a study of blood T cells in healthy people across ages. Study outcomes and limitations: Conclusively comparing naive with antigen-experienced cells was impossible with unsorted PBMCs.

Through a sample-barcoded 5' primer and a J-beta primer mix, a second PCR was run for roughly 7 to 12 cycles. TCRdb ran MiXCR on the 5' RACE reads and lists one entry per CDR3 protein. Here the sample spans about 800,000 distinct CDR3 sequences, around a quarter being singletons. Germline-derived CDR1 and CDR2 are MDHEN and SYDVKM. This CDR3 is built from 15 residues. This clonotype appeared a single time. Its cognate antigen is unknown. The sample also formed part of further work on T cells of mothers and their children. That investigation notes: It was related mother-child pairs that showed slightly higher overlap than unrelated pairs, without reaching significance.

The TCR comes from a boy under 18 in good health. The material sequenced was blood. The chain uses TRBV28 and TRBJ2-5, with 13 bases aligning to TRBD2. The DNA end is more similar to TRBJ2-1, so the J call may be wrong. The CDR3 sequence is CASSSLAGGVNEQFF. CDR3 DNA: TGTGCCAGCAGCTCACTAGCGGGAGGGGTAAATGAGCAGTTCTTC.